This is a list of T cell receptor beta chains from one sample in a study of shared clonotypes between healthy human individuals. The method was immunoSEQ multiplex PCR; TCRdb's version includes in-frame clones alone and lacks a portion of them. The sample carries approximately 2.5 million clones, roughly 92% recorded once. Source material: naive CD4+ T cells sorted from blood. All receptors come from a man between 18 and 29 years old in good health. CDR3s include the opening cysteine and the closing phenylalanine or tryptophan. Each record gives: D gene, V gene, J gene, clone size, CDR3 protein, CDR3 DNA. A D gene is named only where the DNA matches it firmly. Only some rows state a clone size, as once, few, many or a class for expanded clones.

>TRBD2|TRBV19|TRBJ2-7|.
CASSRTTSGSSYEQYF
TGTGCCAGTAGTCGCACCACTAGCGGGAGCTCCTACGAGCAGTACTTC
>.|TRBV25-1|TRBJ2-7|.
CASSDTRKGISYEQYF
TGTGCCAGCAGTGACACTAGAAAGGGGATCTCCTACGAGCAGTACTTC
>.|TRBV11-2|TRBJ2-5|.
CASSLVAATGVKTQYF
TGTGCCAGCAGCTTAGTAGCGGCAACAGGGGTGAAGACCCAGTACTTC
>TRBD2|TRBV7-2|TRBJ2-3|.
CASSLDGTSGTDTQYF
TGTGCCAGCAGCTTAGATGGGACTAGCGGGACGGATACGCAGTATTTT
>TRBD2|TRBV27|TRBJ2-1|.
CASSPPTSGTYNEQFF
TGTGCCAGCAGTCCGCCGACTAGCGGGACCTACAATGAGCAGTTCTTC
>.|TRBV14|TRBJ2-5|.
CASSQLGPETQYF
TGTGCCAGCAGCCAACTGGGCCCAGAGACCCAGTACTTC
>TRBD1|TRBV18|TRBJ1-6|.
CASSPPATGGYSPLHF
TGTGCCAGCTCACCCCCGGCGACAGGGGGCTATTCACCCCTCCACTTT
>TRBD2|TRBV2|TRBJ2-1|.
CASSVALAGDNEQFF
TGTGCCAGCAGTGTGGCACTAGCGGGGGACAATGAGCAGTTCTTC
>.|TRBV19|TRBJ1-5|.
CASTKIEGPHQPQHF
TGTGCCAGTACCAAGATCGAGGGGCCCCATCAGCCCCAGCATTTT
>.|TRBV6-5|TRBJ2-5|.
CASNGSPQETQYF
TGTGCCAGCAACGGGAGCCCACAAGAGACCCAGTACTTC
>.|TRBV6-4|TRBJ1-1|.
CASLRNEAFF
TGTGCCAGCCTCCGTAATGAAGCTTTCTTT
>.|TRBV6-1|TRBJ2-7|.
CASSESLGYYEQYF
TGTGCCAGCAGTGAGAGTCTAGGATATTACGAGCAGTACTTC
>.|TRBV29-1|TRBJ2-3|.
CSVEALADTQYF
TGCAGCGTTGAAGCCCTAGCAGATACGCAGTATTTT
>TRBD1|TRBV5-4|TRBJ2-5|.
CASSRDRGTETQYF
TGTGCCAGCAGCCGGGACAGGGGGACGGAGACCCAGTACTTC
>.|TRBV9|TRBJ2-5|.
CASSVTSQETQYF
TGTGCCAGCAGCGTAACATCCCAAGAGACCCAGTACTTC
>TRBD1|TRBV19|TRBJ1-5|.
CASSYGQGYGQPQHF
TGTGCCAGTAGCTACGGACAGGGGTACGGTCAGCCCCAGCATTTT
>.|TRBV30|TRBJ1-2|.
CARRRTDGYGYTF
TGTGCCCGGAGGAGGACTGACGGGTATGGCTACACCTTC
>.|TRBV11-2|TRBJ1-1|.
CASSLDRGGLNTEAFF
TGTGCCAGCAGCTTAGATCGTGGCGGATTGAACACTGAAGCTTTCTTT
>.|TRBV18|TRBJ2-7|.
CASSPMRGSSYEQYF
TGTGCCAGCTCACCAATGAGGGGAAGCTCCTACGAGCAGTACTTC
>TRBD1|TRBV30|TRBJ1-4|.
CAWSMTGGTNEKLFF
TGTGCCTGGAGCATGACAGGGGGGACTAATGAAAAACTGTTTTTT
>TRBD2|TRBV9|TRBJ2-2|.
CASSVAGGGTGELFF
TGTGCCAGCAGCGTAGCGGGAGGGGGCACCGGGGAGCTGTTTTTT
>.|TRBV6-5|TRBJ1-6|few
CASRGTGNSPLHF
TGTGCCAGCAGGGGTACAGGGAACTCACCCCTCCACTTT
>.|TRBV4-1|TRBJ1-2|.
CASSQDGQGIYYGYTF
TGCGCCAGCAGCCAAGATGGTCAGGGGATTTACTATGGCTACACCTTC
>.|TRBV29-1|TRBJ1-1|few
CSIGGGLNTEAFF
TGCAGCATCGGTGGGGGTTTGAACACTGAAGCTTTCTTT
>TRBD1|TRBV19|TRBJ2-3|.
CASTRTGGTTDTQYF
TGTGCCAGTACCAGGACAGGGGGGACCACAGATACGCAGTATTTT
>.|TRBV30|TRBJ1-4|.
CAWSGGGSEKLFF
TGTGCCTGGAGTGGGGGGGGCAGTGAAAAACTGTTTTTT
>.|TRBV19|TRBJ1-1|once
CASSKVEVTEAFF
TGTGCCAGTAGTAAAGTCGAGGTGACTGAAGCTTTCTTT
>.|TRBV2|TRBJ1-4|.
CASSEIRNEKLFF
TGTGCCAGCAGTGAGATCCGGAATGAAAAACTGTTTTTT
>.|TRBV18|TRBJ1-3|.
CASSPARSGNTIYF
TGTGCCAGCTCACCGGCCCGCTCTGGAAACACCATATATTTT
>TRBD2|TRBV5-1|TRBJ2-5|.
CASSLVGSGSWETQYF
TGCGCCAGCAGCTTGGTTGGTAGCGGGAGTTGGGAGACCCAGTACTTC
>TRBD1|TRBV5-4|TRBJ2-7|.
CASSSGGRDRGREQYF
TGTGCCAGCAGCTCCGGGGGTAGGGACAGGGGTCGCGAGCAGTACTTC
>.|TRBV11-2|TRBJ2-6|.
CASSFARGQILSGANVLTF
TGTGCCAGCAGCTTCGCGCGGGGGCAGATCCTTTCTGGGGCCAACGTCCTGACTTTC
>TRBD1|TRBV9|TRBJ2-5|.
CASSPRTGTETQYF
TGTGCCAGCAGCCCAAGGACAGGGACCGAGACCCAGTACTTC